The 23 T cell receptor beta chains presented below share a single source sample, sequenced in a study of blood T cell repertoires in COVID-19. Profiling relied on immunoSEQ multiplex PCR, and the TCRdb table lists in-frame clones only, not all of them. The sample lists about 220,000 clones; roughly 80% were seen once. The source material was peripheral blood. The receptors here all came from a woman in her sixties or seventies with acute or convalescent COVID-19.

V and J are TRBV23-1 and TRBJ2-3; 12 bases align to TRBD2. TRBV23-1 is assigned to the ORF class and has an uncertain function. The V and J ends lost 4 bases and 2 bases, in that order; junction bases with no gene match: 13. CDR3 length: 19 amino acids. CDR3 DNA: TGCGCCAGCAGTCCCTATGAGACTAGCGGGGGCCCCCCCACAGATACGCAGTATTTT. This codes for CASSPYETSGGPPTDTQYF.

The rearrangement joins TRBV30 to TRBJ2-3; D is ambiguous. CDR3 size: 12 residues. Germline V gene data show CDR1 as GTSNPN and CDR2 as SVGIG (reference sequence). V lost 2 bases, J lost 6 bases, and 9 bases lay in between. The CDR3 spells CAWSPLSDTQYF. Written as DNA, the CDR3 is TGTGCCTGGAGTCCTCTCTCTGATACGCAGTATTTT. The full variable domain, with the rest looked up from reference TRBV30 and TRBJ2-3, is SQTIHQWPATLVQPVGSPLSLECTVEGTSNPNLYWYRQAAGRGLQLLFYSVGIGQISSEVPQNLSASRPQDRQFILSSKKLLLSDSGFYLCAWSPLSDTQYFGPGTRLTVL.

In this sample, this clone turned up a few times. V gene TRBV3-1 (or the pseudogene TRBV3-2) combines with J gene TRBJ1-6; possible D gene TRBD1, 5 bases. Trimming left V 2 bases short and J 10 bases short, with 12 bases between. The V gene's germline CDR1 is LGHDT and CDR2 YNNKEL (reference sequence). The CDR3 is 14 residues long. This chain's CDR3 is CASSQSQGNSPLHF. CDR3 DNA sequence: TGTGCCAGCAGCCAAAGTCAGGGAAACTCACCCCTCCACTTT.

This chain joins TRBV9 and TRBJ1-6; the D is unclear. The CDR3 is 17 amino acids. The germline V gene encodes CDR1 SGDLS and CDR2 YYNGEE. The V and J ends lost 2 bases and 0 bases respectively, with 12 bases between them. CDR3 DNA sequence: TGTGCCAGCAGCGTTGGCGGTTCTCGCTCCTATAATTCACCCCTCCACTTT. It codes for CASSVGGSRSYNSPLHF. Filled out from reference TRBV9 and TRBJ1-6, the complete variable domain reads DSGVTQTPKHLITATGQRVTLRCSPRSGDLSVYWYQQSLDQGLQFLIQYYNGEERAKGNILERFSAQQFPDLHSELNLSSLELGDSALYFCASSVGGSRSYNSPLHFGNGTRLTVT.

This rearrangement joins TRBV27 to TRBJ2-2; 7 nucleotides align to TRBD2. The V gene end was trimmed by 8 bases and the J gene end by 0 bases; junction bases not matched to a gene: 3. Germline V gene data show CDR1 as MNHEY and CDR2 as SMNVEV (reference sequence). This CDR3 is 14 amino acids long. This CDR3 is CASGTSANTGELFF. CDR3 bases: TGTGCCAGCGGCACTAGCGCGAACACCGGGGAGCTGTTTTTT.

The chain couples TRBV7-3 to TRBJ2-1, with 9 bases that match TRBD2. This CDR3 is 15 amino acids long. V lost 5 bases and J lost 2; bases outside the gene matches: 4. The germline gives CDR1 SGHTA, CDR2 FQGTGA. The CDR3 coding sequence is TGTGCCAGCAGCAAGGAGCGGGGGGCCTACAATGAGCAGTTCTTC. This gives the protein CASSKERGAYNEQFF.

The chain couples TRBV30 to TRBJ2-7; 8 nucleotides agree with TRBD1. CDR3 length equals 11 residues. The ends lost 5 bases at V and 12 bases at J; junction bases unmatched: 9. Germline V lookup: CDR1 GTSNPN, CDR2 SVGIG (reference sequence). The CDR3 nucleotides read TGTGCCTGGGCCCTGGACAGGGTCCCGTACTTC. This encodes CAWALDRVPYF.

This clone showed up just a few times. The genes are TRBV29-1 and TRBJ1-1, with 11 positions matching TRBD1. J gave up 10 bases and V 7 bases, and 14 bases lay outside the gene matches. The CDR3 has 14 amino acids. Germline CDR1 reads SQVTM; CDR2 reads ANQGSEA. In nucleotides, the CDR3 is TGCAGCGGCACCCGGGACAGGGGGGCGTTAAGAGCTTTCTTT. Encoded protein: CSGTRDRGALRAFF.

Here the CDR3 reads CASSEVASNPYGYTF. DNA of the CDR3: TGTGCCAGCAGTGAAGTGGCCAGTAACCCCTATGGCTACACCTTC. This chain links TRBV6-1 with TRBJ1-2; D unclear. Trimming stripped 1 base from V and 4 bases from J, with 13 bases between. Germline CDR1 MNHNS, CDR2 SASEGT. CDR3 length equals 15 residues.

The V and J genes are TRBV7-6 and TRBJ1-1, with 9 bases fitting TRBD1. The V and J ends lost 1 base and 4 bases, in that order; junction bases with no gene match: 7. Germline V lookup: CDR1 SGHVS, CDR2 FNYEAQ. This CDR3 has 16 residues. CDR3 coding DNA: TGTGCCAGCAGCTTAGGGCGCGGGACAGGGTCCACTGAAGCTTTCTTT. The encoded protein is CASSLGRGTGSTEAFF.

CDR3 loop: CASSQDSGQGAYGYTF. CDR3 nucleotide sequence: TGCGCCAGCAGCCAAGACTCGGGACAGGGGGCCTATGGCTACACCTTC. This sequence joins TRBV4-1 and TRBJ1-2; 12 bases line up with TRBD1. The CDR3 extends over 16 amino acids. The trim removed 0 bases at V and 4 bases at J, leaving 3 bases unmatched. From germline, CDR1 is MGHRA and CDR2 YSYEKL.

This chain links TRBV19 with TRBJ1-4; 10 nucleotides match TRBD1. Unmatched junction bases numbered 7, after V lost 4 bases and J lost 8 bases. Germline lookup yields CDR1 LNHDA and CDR2 SQIVND (reference sequence). CDR3 length: 15 residues. The CDR3 loop is CASSSGTGDTEKLFF. CDR3 in DNA: TGTGCCAGTAGTAGTGGGACAGGGGACACCGAAAAACTGTTTTTT.

This chain connects TRBV19 to TRBJ2-3; D is possibly TRBD2 (5 bases). Per the germline V gene, CDR1 is LNHDA and CDR2 is SQIVND (reference sequence). The CDR3 extends over 13 amino acids. Trimming removed 9 bases from V and 1 base from J, with 11 bases in between. The CDR3 region is CASGKEGTDTQYF. In nucleotides, the CDR3 is TGTGCCAGCGGGAAGGAAGGCACAGATACGCAGTATTTT.

This chain uses TRBV7-9 with TRBJ2-1; 7 bases align to TRBD2. CDR3 length equals 14 residues. Germline lookup yields CDR1 SEHNR and CDR2 FQNEAQ (reference sequence). The V and J ends lost 6 bases and 4 bases, in that order; junction bases with no gene match: 6. The CDR3 region has the DNA TGTGCCAGCAGACTCGCTAGCGGTTACAATGAGCAGTTCTTC. The encoded protein is CASRLASGYNEQFF.

This chain links TRBV11-3 with TRBJ2-3; no clear D. Trimming took off 2 bases at V and 4 bases at J, with 4 bases between the two ends. This CDR3 is built from 12 residues. Looked up from germline, CDR1 is SGHNT and CDR2 is YENEEA. The CDR3 sequence is CASSLSPDTQYF. For the CDR3, the DNA is TGTGCCAGCAGCTTAAGCCCAGATACGCAGTATTTT.

This chain joins TRBV19 and TRBJ2-2; TRBD1 agrees at 10 bases. This CDR3 is 14 amino acids long. Germline V gene data show CDR1 as LNHDA and CDR2 as SQIVND (reference sequence). V lost 9 bases and J lost 6; bases outside the gene matches: 7. CDR3 coding DNA: TGTGCCAGCGCGGGACAGGGGATATCCGGGGAGCTGTTTTTT. Protein sequence: CASAGQGISGELFF.

The chain is built from TRBV4-1 and TRBJ2-1; possible D gene TRBD1, 6 bases. Trimming pared 1 base from V and 1 base from J, leaving 14 bases between. The germline V gene encodes CDR1 MGHRA and CDR2 YSYEKL. The CDR3 is made up of 17 amino acids. CDR3 nucleotide sequence: TGCGCCAGCAGCCAAGGTCCAGGGGCTGTGTCCTACAATGAGCAGTTCTTC. It specifies CASSQGPGAVSYNEQFF.

Here the CDR3 reads CASSASTEQFF. The CDR3, as DNA: TGTGCCAGCAGCGCCTCGACAGAGCAGTTCTTC. The gene calls are TRBV9 and TRBJ2-1, with no clear D. Trimming left V 3 bases short and J 10 bases short, with 8 bases between. The CDR3 sequence is 11 residues long. Looked up from germline, CDR1 is SGDLS and CDR2 is YYNGEE.

With respect to this clone: At one end the junction does not follow the germline gene, possibly because of a read error. The chain has TRBV7-6 and TRBJ2-7; 9 bases line up with TRBD1. The CDR3 is made up of 16 amino acids. Germline CDR1 reads SGHVS; CDR2 reads FNYEAQ. CDR3: CASSIAPGQGSYEQYF. For the CDR3, the DNA is TGTGCCAGCAGCATAGCGCCGGGACAGGGATCCTACGAGCAGTACTTC.

This clone is a singleton in its sample. The J gene is TRBJ2-3, the V gene TRBV6-5, with D maybe TRBD1 (5 bases). CDR1 is MNHEY, CDR2 SVGAGI, per germline. V lost 6 bases to trimming and J lost 0 bases, with 13 bases between them. The CDR3 has 15 amino acids. CDR3 in DNA: TGTGCCAGCAGCCAAGGGGCCTCTAGCACAGATACGCAGTATTTT. It encodes CASSQGASSTDTQYF.

The chain is built from TRBV30 and TRBJ1-4; D is possibly TRBD1 (5 bases). The CDR3 is 13 amino acids. The germline V gene has CDR1 GTSNPN and CDR2 SVGIG (reference sequence). V lost 5 bases and J lost 10, with 17 bases in between. In nucleotides, the CDR3 is TGTGCCTGGGACATTTCTTCGGGGGGAAAACTGTTTTTT. Protein: CAWDISSGGKLFF.

The chain combines TRBV4-3 with TRBJ2-2; possibly TRBD2 for D (5 bases). Trimming took 0 bases from V and 5 from J, leaving 19 bases between them. Germline lookup yields CDR1 LGHNA and CDR2 YSLEER. This CDR3 is 18 amino acids long. CDR3 sequence (DNA): TGCGCCAGCAGCCAAGAAACCCAGCGGCCTGGCGGGACCGGGGAGCTGTTTTTT. Translation gives CASSQETQRPGGTGELFF.

The DNA of the CDR3 is TGTGCCAGCAGTTACTCCCGGGGGGCTGGCAATCAGCCCCAGCATTTT. It translates to CASSYSRGAGNQPQHF. This rearrangement joins TRBV6-2 or TRBV6-3 to TRBJ1-5; D is possibly TRBD1 (6 bases). Germline CDR1 and CDR2: MNHEY and SVGEGT. The CDR3 covers 16 residues. Trimming pared 0 bases from V and 2 bases from J, leaving 11 bases between.